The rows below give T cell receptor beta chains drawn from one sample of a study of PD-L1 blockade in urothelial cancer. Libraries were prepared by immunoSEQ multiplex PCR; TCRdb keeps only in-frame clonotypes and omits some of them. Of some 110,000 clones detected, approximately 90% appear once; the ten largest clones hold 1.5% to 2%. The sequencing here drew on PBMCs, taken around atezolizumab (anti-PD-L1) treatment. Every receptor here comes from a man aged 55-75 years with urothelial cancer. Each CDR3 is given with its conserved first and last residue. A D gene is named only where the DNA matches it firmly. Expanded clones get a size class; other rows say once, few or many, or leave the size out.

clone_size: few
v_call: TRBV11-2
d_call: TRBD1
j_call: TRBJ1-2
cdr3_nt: TGTGCCAGCAGCTTAGGGACAGGAAGGGGCTACACCTTC
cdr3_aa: CASSLGTGRGYTF

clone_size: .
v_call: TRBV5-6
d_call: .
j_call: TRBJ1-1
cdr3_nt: TGTGCCAGCAGCTTGGAATATGGGAGAGGGCACACTGAAGCTTTCTTT
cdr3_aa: CASSLEYGRGHTEAFF

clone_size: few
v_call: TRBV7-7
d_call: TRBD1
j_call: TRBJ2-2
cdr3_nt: TGTGCCAGCAGCTTGGACAGGGAAGCCGGGGAGCTGTTTTTT
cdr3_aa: CASSLDREAGELFF

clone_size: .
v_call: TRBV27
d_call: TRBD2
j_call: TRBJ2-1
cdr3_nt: TGTGCCAGCAGTCCCGTCCCGGGACTAGCGGGAGGAGACCTGAATGAGCAGTTCTTC
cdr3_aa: CASSPVPGLAGGDLNEQFF

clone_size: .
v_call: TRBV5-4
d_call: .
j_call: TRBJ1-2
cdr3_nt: TGTGCCAGCAGCACCCCCAGTCAGGGGATTAACTATGGCTACACCTTC
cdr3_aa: CASSTPSQGINYGYTF

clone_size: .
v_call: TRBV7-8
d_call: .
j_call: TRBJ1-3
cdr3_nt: TGTGCCAGCAGCCGAACAGGGTTGGGAAACACCATATATTTT
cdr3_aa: CASSRTGLGNTIYF

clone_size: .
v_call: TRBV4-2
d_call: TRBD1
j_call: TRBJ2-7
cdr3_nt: TGTGCCAGCCGGCCGGGACAGGGGAACTACGAGCAGTACTTC
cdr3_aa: CASRPGQGNYEQYF

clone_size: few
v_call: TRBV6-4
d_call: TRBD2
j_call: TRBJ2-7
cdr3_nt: TGTGCCAGCACCCCACTAGCGGCGCCCTCCTACGAGCAGTACTTC
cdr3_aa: CASTPLAAPSYEQYF

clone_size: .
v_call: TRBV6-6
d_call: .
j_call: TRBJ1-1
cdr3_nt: TGTGCCAGCAGCAAGAACACTGAAGCTTTCTTT
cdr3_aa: CASSKNTEAFF

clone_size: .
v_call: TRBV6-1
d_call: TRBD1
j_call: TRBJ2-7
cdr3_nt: TGTGCCAGCAGTGTTGGGACAGTCGAGCAGTACTTC
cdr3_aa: CASSVGTVEQYF

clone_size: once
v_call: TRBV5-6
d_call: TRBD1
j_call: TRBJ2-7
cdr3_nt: TGTGCCAGCAGCTTGCCCTCCAGGGGGCAAGCCTACGAGCAGTACTTC
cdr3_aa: CASSLPSRGQAYEQYF

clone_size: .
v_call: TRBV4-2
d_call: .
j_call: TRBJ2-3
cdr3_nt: TGTGCCAGCAGCCAAGAAGGTAGCGGCGCCACAGATACGCAGTATTTT
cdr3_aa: CASSQEGSGATDTQYF

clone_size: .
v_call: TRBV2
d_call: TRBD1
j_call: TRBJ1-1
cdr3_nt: TGTGCCAGTCGTCAAACAGGGGGTGAAGCTTTCTTT
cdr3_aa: CASRQTGGEAFF

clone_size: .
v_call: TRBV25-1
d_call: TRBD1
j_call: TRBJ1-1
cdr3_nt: TGTGCCAGCAGTCCAGGGACAGGGGTGGCTTTCTTT
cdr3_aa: CASSPGTGVAFF

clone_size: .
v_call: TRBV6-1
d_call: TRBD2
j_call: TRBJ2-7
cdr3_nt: TGTGCCAGCAGTGTATCTAGCGGGGGGCCTGTAAAGCAGTACTTC
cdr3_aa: CASSVSSGGPVKQYF

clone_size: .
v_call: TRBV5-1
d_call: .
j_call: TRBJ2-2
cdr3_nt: TGCGCCAGCAGGGCAGGGGCGACCACCGGGGAGCTGTTTTTT
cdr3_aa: CASRAGATTGELFF

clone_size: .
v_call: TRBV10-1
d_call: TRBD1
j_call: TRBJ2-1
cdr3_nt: TGCGCCAGCAGCGCGGACAGGGGGCGGGTGGGGCAGTTCTTC
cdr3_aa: CASSADRGRVGQFF

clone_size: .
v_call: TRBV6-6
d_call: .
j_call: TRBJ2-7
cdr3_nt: TGTGCCAGCAGTTACGGTAGCGAGACCTACGAGCAGTACTTC
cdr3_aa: CASSYGSETYEQYF

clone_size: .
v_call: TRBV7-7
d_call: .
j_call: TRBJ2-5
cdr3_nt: TGTGCTAGCAGCTTATTCAGGTCCGAGACCCAGTACTTC
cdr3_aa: CASSLFRSETQYF

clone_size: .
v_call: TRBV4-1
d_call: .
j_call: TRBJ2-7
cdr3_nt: TGCGCCAGCAGCCAAGAAGGGGAGAGAGGGGGGGGGTTTTACGAGCAGTACTTC
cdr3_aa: CASSQEGERGGGFYEQYF

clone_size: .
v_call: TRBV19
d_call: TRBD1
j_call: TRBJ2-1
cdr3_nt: TGTGCCAGTAGTATAAGGACAGGGGGTTACAATGAGCAGTTCTTC
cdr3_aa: CASSIRTGGYNEQFF

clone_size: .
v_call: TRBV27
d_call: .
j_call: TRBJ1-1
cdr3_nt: TGTGCCAGCAGTTTAGGCATGAACACTGAAGCTTTCTTT
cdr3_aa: CASSLGMNTEAFF

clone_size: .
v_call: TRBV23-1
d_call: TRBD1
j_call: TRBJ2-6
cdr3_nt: TGCGCCAGCAGTCAATCGAGGGGGGACAGGGTTACTGGGGCCAACGTCCTGACTTTC
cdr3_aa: CASSQSRGDRVTGANVLTF

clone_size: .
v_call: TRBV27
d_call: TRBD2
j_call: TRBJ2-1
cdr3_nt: TGTGCCAGCAGTTTGCAGGGGTCCCTAGCGGGGTTCTACAATGAGCAGTTCTTC
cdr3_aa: CASSLQGSLAGFYNEQFF

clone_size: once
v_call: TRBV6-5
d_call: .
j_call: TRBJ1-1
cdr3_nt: TGTGCCAGCAGCCTACCTTCCAGGGGTAACACTGAAGCTTTCTTT
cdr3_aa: CASSLPSRGNTEAFF

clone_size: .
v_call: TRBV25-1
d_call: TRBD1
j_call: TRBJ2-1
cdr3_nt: TGTGCCAGCAAGGGACAGCTTTACAATGAGCAGTTCTTC
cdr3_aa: CASKGQLYNEQFF

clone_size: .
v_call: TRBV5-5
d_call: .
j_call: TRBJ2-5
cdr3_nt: TGTGCCAGCAGCTTGTCCCAGGGTGGCGGGAAGACCCAGTACTTC
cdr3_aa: CASSLSQGGGKTQYF

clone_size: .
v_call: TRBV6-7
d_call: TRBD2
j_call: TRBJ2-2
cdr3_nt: TGTGCCAGCAGTTACCTACTACTCTGGGCTAGCGGGGGGGCCGTCACCGGGGAGCTGTTTTTT
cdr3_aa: CASSYLLLWASGGAVTGELFF

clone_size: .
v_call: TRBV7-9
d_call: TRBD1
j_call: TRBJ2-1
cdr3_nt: TGTGCCAGCAGCCCTCCGAGAGGGACAGCAGACTCCTACAATGAGCAGTTCTTC
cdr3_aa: CASSPPRGTADSYNEQFF

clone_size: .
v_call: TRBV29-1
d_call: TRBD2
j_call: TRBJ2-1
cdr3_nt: TGCAGCGTCGCCGGGGTAGCGGGTAAGGACAATGAGCAGTTCTTC
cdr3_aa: CSVAGVAGKDNEQFF

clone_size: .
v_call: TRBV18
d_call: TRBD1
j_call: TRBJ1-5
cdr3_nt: TGTGCCAGCTCACCAGGCCAGGGGGCGGGCAATCAGCCCCAGCATTTT
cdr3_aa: CASSPGQGAGNQPQHF

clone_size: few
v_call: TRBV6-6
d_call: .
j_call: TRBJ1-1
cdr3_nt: TGTGCCAGCAGTTCCAAGGGGTTGGCTGAAGCTTTCTTT
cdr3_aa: CASSSKGLAEAFF

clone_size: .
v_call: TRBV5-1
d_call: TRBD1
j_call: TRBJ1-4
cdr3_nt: TGCGCCAGCAGCTCAGGACAGGCTCGGGAAAAACTGTTTTTT
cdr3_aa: CASSSGQAREKLFF

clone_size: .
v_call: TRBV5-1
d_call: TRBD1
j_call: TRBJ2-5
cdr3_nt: TGCGCCAGCAGCTCTGGGACAGGGTCGGTTAATTGGGAGACCCAGTACTTC
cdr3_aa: CASSSGTGSVNWETQYF

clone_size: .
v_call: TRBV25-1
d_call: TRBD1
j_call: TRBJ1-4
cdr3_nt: TGTGCCAGCATGGGACAGGGATACGAAAAACTGTTTTTT
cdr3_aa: CASMGQGYEKLFF

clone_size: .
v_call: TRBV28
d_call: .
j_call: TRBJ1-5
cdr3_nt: TGTGCCAGCAGTTTTTTGCGCCAGCCCCAGCATTTT
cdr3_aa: CASSFLRQPQHF

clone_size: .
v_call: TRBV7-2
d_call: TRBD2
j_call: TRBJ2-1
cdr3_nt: TGTGCCAGCACCTTAGGCGGGAGTTTAGCTGAGCAGTTCTTC
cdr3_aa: CASTLGGSLAEQFF

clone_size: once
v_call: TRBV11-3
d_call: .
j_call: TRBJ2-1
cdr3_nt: TGTGCCAGCAGCTTATCAGGGGCCGCCGGGCAGTTCTTC
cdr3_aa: CASSLSGAAGQFF

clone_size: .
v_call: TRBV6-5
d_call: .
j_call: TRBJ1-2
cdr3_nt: TGTGCCAGCAGTCTAGAGGGAGGTTTCTATGGCTACACCTTC
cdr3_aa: CASSLEGGFYGYTF

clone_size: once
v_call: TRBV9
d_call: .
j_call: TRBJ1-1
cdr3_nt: TGTGCCAGCAGCGTAAGGGGGGGGAACACTGAAGCTTTCTTT
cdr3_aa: CASSVRGGNTEAFF

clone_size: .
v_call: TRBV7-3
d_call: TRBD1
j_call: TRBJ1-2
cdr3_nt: TGTGCCAGCAGCTTAGTCAGGGGGCAGGGCTACACCTTC
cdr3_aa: CASSLVRGQGYTF

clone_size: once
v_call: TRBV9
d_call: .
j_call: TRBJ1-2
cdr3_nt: TGTGCCAGCAGCGTTGGCGGGCACTATGGCTACACCTTC
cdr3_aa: CASSVGGHYGYTF

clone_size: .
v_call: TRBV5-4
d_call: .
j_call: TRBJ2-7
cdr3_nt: TGTGCCAGCAGCCCAGGGCAGGGGATAGGGTACGAGCAGTACTTC
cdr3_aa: CASSPGQGIGYEQYF

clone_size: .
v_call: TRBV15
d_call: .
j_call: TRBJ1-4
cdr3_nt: TGTGCCACCAGCAGAGGGGCACTCGACGGGGCTAATGAAAAACTGTTTTTT
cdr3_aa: CATSRGALDGANEKLFF

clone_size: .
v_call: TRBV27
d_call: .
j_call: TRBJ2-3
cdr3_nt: TGTGCCAGCAGTCCGTGGGACTCCACAGATACGCAGTATTTT
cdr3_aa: CASSPWDSTDTQYF

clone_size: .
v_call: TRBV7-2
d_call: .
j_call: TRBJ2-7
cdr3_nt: TGTGCCAGCAGCTTAGGGGCAGCCAGCTCCTACGAGCAGTACTTC
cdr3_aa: CASSLGAASSYEQYF

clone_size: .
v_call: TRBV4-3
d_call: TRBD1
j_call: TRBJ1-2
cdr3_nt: TGCGCCAGCAGCCAAGGGACAGGGGGCGGCTACACCTTC
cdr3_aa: CASSQGTGGGYTF

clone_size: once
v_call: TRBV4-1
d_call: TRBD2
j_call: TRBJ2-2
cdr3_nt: TGCGCCAGCAGCCAAGATGATGGCGGGGGGGCAGGGGGGGAGCTGTTTTTT
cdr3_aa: CASSQDDGGGAGGELFF

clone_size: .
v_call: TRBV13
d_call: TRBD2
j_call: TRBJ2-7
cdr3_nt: TGTGCCAGCAGCTCCAGACGGGAGGGGAGGAACTACGAGCAGTACTTC
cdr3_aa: CASSSRREGRNYEQYF